The sequence of this T cell receptor beta chain was determined in a study of siplizumab effects on memory and regulatory T cells. Study-wide points: Proliferating siplizumab-culture Treg suppressive function went unconfirmed. Unstimulated subsets were the mapping target of only a minor fraction of alloreactive clones.

The CDR3 contains 11 residues. The ends were cut back, 8 bases at V and 4 bases at J, with 6 bases in the middle. The germline gives CDR1 MDHEN, CDR2 SYDVKM. With respect to this clone: Its antigen is still unknown.

Some clones are missing from TCRdb's copy, which holds only in-frame ones; the method was immunoSEQ multiplex PCR. The sample records around 120,000 clones, around 94% being singletons. Sequencing was performed on non-Treg CD4+ T cells sorted from blood. The chain has TRBV28 and TRBJ2-1, with D maybe TRBD1 (6 bases). The TCR comes from a human donor in good health. The CDR3 here is CASQGYNEQFF. For the CDR3, the DNA is TGTGCCAGCCAGGGGTACAATGAGCAGTTCTTC.